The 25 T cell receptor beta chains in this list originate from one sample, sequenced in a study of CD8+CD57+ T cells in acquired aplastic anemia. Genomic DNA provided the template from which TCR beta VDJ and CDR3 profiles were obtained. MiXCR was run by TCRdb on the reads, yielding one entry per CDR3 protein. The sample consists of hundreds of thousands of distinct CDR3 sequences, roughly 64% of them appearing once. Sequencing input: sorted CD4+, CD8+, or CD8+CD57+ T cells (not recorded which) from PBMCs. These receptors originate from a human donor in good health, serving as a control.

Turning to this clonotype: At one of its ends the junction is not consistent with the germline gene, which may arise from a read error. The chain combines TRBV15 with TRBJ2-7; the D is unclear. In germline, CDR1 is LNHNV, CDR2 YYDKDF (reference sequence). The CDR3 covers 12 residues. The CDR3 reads CASSEDHSEQYF. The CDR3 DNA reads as TGTGCCAGCAGCGAGGATCACTCCGAGCAGTACTTC.

The CDR3 DNA sequence: TGTGCCATCAGTGAGACCGGTGGCGCTGAGGACACCTTC. Translated, it gives CAISETGGAEDTF. The chain joins TRBV10-3 to TRBJ1-2; no definite D call. The ends were cut back, 2 bases at V and 12 bases at J, with 16 bases in the middle. Germline V gene sequence: CDR1 ENHRY, CDR2 SYGVKD. The length of the CDR3 is 13 residues.

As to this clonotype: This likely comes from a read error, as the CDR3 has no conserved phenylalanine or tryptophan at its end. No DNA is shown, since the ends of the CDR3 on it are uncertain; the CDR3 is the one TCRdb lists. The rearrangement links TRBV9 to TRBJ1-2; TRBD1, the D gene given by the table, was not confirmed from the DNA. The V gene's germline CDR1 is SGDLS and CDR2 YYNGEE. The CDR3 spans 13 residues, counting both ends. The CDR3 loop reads CASSCTKRGRETL.

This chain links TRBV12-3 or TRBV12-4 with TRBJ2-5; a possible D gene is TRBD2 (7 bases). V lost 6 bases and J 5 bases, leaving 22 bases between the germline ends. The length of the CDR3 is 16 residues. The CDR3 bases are TGTGCCAGCAGCCAGCCATTAGGGGGGGCCAGCGAGACCCAGTACTTC. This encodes CASSQPLGGASETQYF.

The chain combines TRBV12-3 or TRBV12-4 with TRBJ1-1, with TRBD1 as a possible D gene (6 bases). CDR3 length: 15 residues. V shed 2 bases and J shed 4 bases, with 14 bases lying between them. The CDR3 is CASSLFRGEATEAFF. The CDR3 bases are TGTGCCAGCAGTTTATTCAGGGGAGAGGCCACTGAAGCTTTCTTT.

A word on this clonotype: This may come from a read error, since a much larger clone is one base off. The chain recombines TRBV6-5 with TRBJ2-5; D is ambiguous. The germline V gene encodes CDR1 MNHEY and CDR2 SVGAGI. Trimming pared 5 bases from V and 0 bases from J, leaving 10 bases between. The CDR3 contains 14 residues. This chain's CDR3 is CASSIGEYQETQYF. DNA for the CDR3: TGTGCCAGCAGTATAGGAGAGTACCAAGAGACCCAGTACTTC.

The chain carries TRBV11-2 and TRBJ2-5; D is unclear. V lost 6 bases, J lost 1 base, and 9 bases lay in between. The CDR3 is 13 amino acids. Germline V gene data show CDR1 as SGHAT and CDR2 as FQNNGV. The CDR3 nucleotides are TGTGCCAGCAGTCAAGACGTCCAAGAGACCCAGTACTTC. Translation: CASSQDVQETQYF.

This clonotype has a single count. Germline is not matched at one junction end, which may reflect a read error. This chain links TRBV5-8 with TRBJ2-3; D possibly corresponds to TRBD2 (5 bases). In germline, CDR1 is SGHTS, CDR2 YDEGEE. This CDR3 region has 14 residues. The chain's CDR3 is CAGTQADNTDMQYF. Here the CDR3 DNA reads TGTGCCGGCACACAAGCGGATAACACAGATATGCAGTATTTT.

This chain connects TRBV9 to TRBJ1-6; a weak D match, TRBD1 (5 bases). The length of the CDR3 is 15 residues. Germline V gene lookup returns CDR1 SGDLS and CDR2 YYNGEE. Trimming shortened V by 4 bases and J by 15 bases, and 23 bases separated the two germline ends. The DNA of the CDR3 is TGTGCCAGCAGCCGCGGACACGCGCGGGACGAGCACCTCCACTTT. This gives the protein CASSRGHARDEHLHF.

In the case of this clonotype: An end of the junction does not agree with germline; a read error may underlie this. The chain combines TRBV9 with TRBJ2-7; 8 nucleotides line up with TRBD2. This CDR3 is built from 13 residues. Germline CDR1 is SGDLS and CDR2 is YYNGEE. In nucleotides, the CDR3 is TGTGCCAGCAGCGGTACGGGAGGGTACGAGGAGGACTTC. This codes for CASSGTGGYEEDF.

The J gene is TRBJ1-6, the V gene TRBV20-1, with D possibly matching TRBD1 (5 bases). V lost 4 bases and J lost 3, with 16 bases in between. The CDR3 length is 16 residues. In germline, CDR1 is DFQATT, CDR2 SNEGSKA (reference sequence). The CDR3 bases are TGCAGTGCTAAATCCATGGGGGAAAACTATAATTCACCCCTCCACTTT. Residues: CSAKSMGENYNSPLHF.

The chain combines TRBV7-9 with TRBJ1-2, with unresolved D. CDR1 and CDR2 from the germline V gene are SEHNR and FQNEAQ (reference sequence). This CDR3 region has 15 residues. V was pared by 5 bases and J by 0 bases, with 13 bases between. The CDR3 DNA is TGTGCCAGCAGCACCCCGGGCCGATCTAACTATGGCTACACCTTC. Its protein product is CASSTPGRSNYGYTF.

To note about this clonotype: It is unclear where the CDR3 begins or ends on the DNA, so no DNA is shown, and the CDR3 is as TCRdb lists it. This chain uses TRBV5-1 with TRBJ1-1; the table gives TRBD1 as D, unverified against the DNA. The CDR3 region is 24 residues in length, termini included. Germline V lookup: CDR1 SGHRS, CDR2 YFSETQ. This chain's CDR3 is CASSLYICSARDLSGGQGGTEAFF.

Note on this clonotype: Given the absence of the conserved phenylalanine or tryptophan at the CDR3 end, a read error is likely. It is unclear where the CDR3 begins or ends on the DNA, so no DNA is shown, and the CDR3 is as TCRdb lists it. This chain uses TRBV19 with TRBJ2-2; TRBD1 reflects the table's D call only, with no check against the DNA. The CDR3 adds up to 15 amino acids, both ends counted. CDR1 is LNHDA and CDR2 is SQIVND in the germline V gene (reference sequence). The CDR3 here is CASSRQDLDTGELLL.

CDR3: CASSQDSRGEQYF. The CDR3 DNA reads TGTGCCAGCAGCCAGGACAGCCGAGGGGAGCAGTACTTC. The V and J genes are TRBV14 and TRBJ2-7, with D perhaps matching TRBD1 (6 bases). V dropped 3 bases and J dropped 7 bases, with 13 bases sitting between them. The CDR3 has 13 amino acids. Germline loops: CDR1 SGHDN, CDR2 FVKESK. Using reference TRBV14 and TRBJ2-7 for the parts outside the CDR3, the full variable domain is EAGVTQFPSHSVIEKGQTVTLRCDPISGHDNLYWYRRVMGKEIKFLLHFVKESKQDESGMPNNRFLAERTGGTYSTLKVQPAELEDSGVYFCASSQDSRGEQYFGPGTRLTVT.

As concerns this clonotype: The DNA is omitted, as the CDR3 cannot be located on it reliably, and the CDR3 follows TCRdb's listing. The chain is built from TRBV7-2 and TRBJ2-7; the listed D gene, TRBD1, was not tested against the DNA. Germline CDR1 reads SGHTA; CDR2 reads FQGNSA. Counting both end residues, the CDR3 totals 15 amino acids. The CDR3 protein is CASSTGGHGYTFGYF.

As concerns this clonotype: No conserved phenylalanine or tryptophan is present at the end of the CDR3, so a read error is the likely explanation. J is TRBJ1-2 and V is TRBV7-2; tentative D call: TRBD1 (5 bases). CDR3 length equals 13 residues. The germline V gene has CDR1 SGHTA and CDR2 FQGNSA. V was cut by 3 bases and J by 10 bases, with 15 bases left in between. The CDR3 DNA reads TGTGCCAGCAGCTTGTGGCAAGGGGACGTCTACACCCTC. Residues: CASSLWQGDVYTL.

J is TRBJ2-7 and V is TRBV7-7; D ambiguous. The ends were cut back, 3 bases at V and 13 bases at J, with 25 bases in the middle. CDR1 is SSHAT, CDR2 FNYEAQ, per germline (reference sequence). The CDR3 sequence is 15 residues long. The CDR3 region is CASSLGSRTDTQYYF. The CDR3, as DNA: TGTGCCAGCAGCTTGGGATCGCGCACAGATACGCAGTATTACTTC.

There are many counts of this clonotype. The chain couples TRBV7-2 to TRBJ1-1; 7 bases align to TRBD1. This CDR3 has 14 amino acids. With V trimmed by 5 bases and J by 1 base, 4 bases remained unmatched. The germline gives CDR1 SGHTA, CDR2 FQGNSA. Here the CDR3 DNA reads TGTGCCAGCAGCCCTGGGACAGCGAACACTGAAGCTTTCTTT. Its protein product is CASSPGTANTEAFF.

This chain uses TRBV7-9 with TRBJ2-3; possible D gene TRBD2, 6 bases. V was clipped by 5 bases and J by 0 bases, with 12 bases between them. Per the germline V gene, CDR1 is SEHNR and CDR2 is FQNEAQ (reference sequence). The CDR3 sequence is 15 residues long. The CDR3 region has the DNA TGTGCCAGCAGCCGACTAGAATCTAGCACAGATACGCAGTATTTT. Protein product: CASSRLESSTDTQYF.

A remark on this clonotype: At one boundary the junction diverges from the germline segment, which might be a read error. The CDR3 loop is CAIKTARNAEAFF. Here the CDR3 DNA reads TGCGCCATCAAAACTGCAAGGAACGCTGAAGCTTTCTTT. The genes are TRBV10-2 and TRBJ1-1; D unresolved. The CDR3 is 13 residues long. Germline V gene sequence: CDR1 WSHSY, CDR2 SAAADI.

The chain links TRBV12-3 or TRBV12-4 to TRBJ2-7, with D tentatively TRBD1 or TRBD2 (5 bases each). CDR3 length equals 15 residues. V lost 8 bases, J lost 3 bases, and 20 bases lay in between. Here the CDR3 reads CASRATGPTSYEQYF. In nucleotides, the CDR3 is TGTGCCAGCCGGGCAACAGGCCCAACTAGCTACGAGCAGTACTTC.

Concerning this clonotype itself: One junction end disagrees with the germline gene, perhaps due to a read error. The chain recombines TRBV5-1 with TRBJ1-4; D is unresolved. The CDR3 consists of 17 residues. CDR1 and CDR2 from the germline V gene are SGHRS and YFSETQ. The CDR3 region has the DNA TGCGCCAGTAGCTTGGGCCAGGCTGAGGATTTGATGGAAAAACTGTTTTTT. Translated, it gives CASSLGQAEDLMEKLFF.

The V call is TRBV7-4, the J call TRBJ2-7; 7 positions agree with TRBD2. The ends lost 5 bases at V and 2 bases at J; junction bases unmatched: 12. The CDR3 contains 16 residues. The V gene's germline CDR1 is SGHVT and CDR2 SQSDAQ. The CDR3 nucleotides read TGTGCCAGCAGCCTAGTTGGGGGGGTGGCCCCCTACGAGCAGTACTTC. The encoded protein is CASSLVGGVAPYEQYF.

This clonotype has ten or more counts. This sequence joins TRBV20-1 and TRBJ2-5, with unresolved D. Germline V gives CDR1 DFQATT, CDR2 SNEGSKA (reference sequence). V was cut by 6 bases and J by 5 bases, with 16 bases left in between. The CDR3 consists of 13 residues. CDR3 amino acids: CSAGRRVSETQYF. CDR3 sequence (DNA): TGCAGTGCCGGGCGCCGGGTCTCTGAGACCCAGTACTTC.